The text below deals with one TCR beta chain. The antigen is unknown. This record comes from a study of cytomegalovirus exposure and HLA in healthy donors. The CDR3 runs to 16 residues. Unmatched junction bases numbered 7, after V lost 5 bases and J lost 5 bases. Per germline, CDR1 SGHTA and CDR2 FQGTGA. Primers: 60 Vbeta forward and 13 Jbeta reverse. Repertoires were generated with immunoSEQ multiplex PCR, while TCRdb's copy carries only in-frame clones and drops some. The sample comprises tens of thousands of clones, about three quarters of which are singletons, and roughly an eighth rests with the top ten. Findings of the study overall: TCR beta V- and J-gene trimming, according to a later analysis, was linked to a missense DCLRE1C variant.

The sample was PBMCs. The sequence was obtained from a male donor in good health and CMV-seropositive. This chain joins TRBV7-3 and TRBJ2-5; 14 bases are shared with TRBD2. The CDR3, as DNA: TGTGCCAGCAGCAGCGGACTAGCGGGAGGTATTGAGACCCAGTACTTC. Translating it yields CASSSGLAGGIETQYF.